This T cell receptor beta chain appears in the sequencing data of a study of cytomegalovirus exposure and HLA in healthy donors. Study-level findings and limits: Apparent HLA restriction characterized most CMV-associated TCR beta chains in a later analysis. In an earlier analysis, in some 500 donors, most V segments appeared productive either ~87% or ~30% of the time.

J lost 0 bases, V lost 10 bases, and 9 bases had no gene match. CDR3 length: 15 amino acids. CDR1 MNHNS and CDR2 SASEGT come from the germline V gene. As regards this clone: The antigen is not known.

PCR primers comprised 60 Vbeta and 13 Jbeta primers. The method was immunoSEQ multiplex PCR; TCRdb's version includes in-frame clones alone and lacks a portion of them. The sample has 240,000 or so clones; around 81% are singletons. Specimen: PBMCs. The chain uses TRBV6-1 and TRBJ2-7, with 10 nucleotides matching TRBD1. This TCR was recovered from a woman aged 60 to 75 in good health and CMV-seropositive. CDR3 nucleotide sequence: TGTGCCATTAGGGGACAGGGGTTCCCCTCCTACGAGCAGTACTTC. It encodes CAIRGQGFPSYEQYF.